This passage covers 10 T cell receptor beta chains from one sample sequenced in a study of blood T cell repertoires in COVID-19. Sequenced by immunoSEQ multiplex PCR; TCRdb stores in-frame clones only, minus some. Here the sample spans hundreds of thousands of clones, 80% to 90% being singletons. Sample: peripheral blood. The receptors come from a middle-aged man with acute or convalescent COVID-19.

The chain employs TRBV18 and TRBJ2-2, with 9 bases identical to TRBD1. This CDR3 is built from 15 residues. Per germline, CDR1 KGHSH and CDR2 LQKENI. V gave up 3 bases and J gave up 7 bases; unmatched junction bases: 6. CDR3: CASSPGTGRDGELFF. The CDR3 coding sequence is TGTGCCAGCTCACCCGGGACAGGGCGAGACGGGGAGCTGTTTTTT. Full variable domain (outside the CDR3, taken from reference TRBV18 and TRBJ2-2): NAGVMQNPRHLVRRRGQEARLRCSPMKGHSHVYWYRQLPEEGLKFMVYLQKENIIDESGMPKERFSAEFPKEGPSILRIQQVVRGDSAAYFCASSPGTGRDGELFFGEGSRLTVL.

V usage is TRBV7-8 and J usage is TRBJ1-1; D remains unclear. The CDR3 runs to 15 residues. With 5 bases removed from V and 0 bases from J, the gap between germline ends came to 13 bases. Germline V lookup: CDR1 SGHVS, CDR2 FQNEAQ. As DNA, the CDR3 is TGTGCCAGCAGCCCCTCGACGGGAATGAACACTGAAGCTTTCTTT. Translating gives CASSPSTGMNTEAFF.

The chain carries TRBV5-4 and TRBJ2-2; 14 bases align to TRBD2. Trimming took 4 bases from V and 4 from J; bases not matched to a gene: 6. The CDR3 is made up of 17 amino acids. The germline gives CDR1 SGHNT, CDR2 YYREEE (reference sequence). In DNA, the CDR3 is TGTGCCAGCAGCCCGACTAGCGGGGGGGCGATCACCGGGGAGCTGTTTTTT. Translating gives CASSPTSGGAITGELFF.

This chain links TRBV30 with TRBJ2-3; possible D gene TRBD2, 5 bases. With 3 bases removed from V and 6 bases from J, the gap between germline ends came to 13 bases. The CDR3 spans 13 residues. CDR1 and CDR2 (germline): GTSNPN, SVGIG (reference sequence). CDR3 bases: TGTGCCTGGAGCGCTATGCAGCGGGATACGCAGTATTTT. This translates into CAWSAMQRDTQYF.

The genes are TRBV30 and TRBJ2-1, with TRBD2 matching over 9 bases. Trimming removed 5 bases from V and 9 bases from J; junction bases left unmatched: 8. Germline values: CDR1 GTSNPN, CDR2 SVGIG (reference sequence). The length of the CDR3 is 13 residues. The CDR3 sequence: CAWGVAGEGEQFF. CDR3 DNA sequence: TGTGCCTGGGGGGTAGCGGGGGAGGGTGAGCAGTTCTTC. The full variable domain, with the rest looked up from reference TRBV30 and TRBJ2-1, is SQTIHQWPATLVQPVGSPLSLECTVEGTSNPNLYWYRQAAGRGLQLLFYSVGIGQISSEVPQNLSASRPQDRQFILSSKKLLLSDSGFYLCAWGVAGEGEQFFGPGTRLTVL.

The chain joins TRBV13 to TRBJ2-7; TRBD2 agrees at 9 bases. Per germline, CDR1 PRHDT and CDR2 FYEKMQ (reference sequence). V lost 3 bases to trimming and J lost 5 bases; unmatched junction nucleotides: 11. The CDR3 is made up of 16 amino acids. The DNA for the CDR3 is TGTGCCAGCAGCTTGGCCCTCAGCGGGGGGAATAACGAGCAGTACTTC. Translated: CASSLALSGGNNEQYF.

Many counts were recorded for this clone. The chain employs TRBV6-6 and TRBJ1-6; 7 nucleotides agree with TRBD1. J was trimmed by 0 bases and V by 6 bases; bases with no gene match: 17. This CDR3 is built from 20 residues. Germline V gives CDR1 MNHNY, CDR2 SVGAGI (reference sequence). CDR3 sequence: CASSQIYPGQLSSYNSPLHF. The CDR3 DNA is TGTGCCAGCAGCCAGATATACCCGGGACAGTTGAGCTCCTATAATTCACCCCTCCACTTT.

The gene calls are TRBV7-8 and TRBJ1-5; TRBD1 agrees at 8 bases. The trim removed 3 bases at V and 4 bases at J, leaving 8 bases unmatched. Germline CDR1 and CDR2: SGHVS and FQNEAQ. The CDR3 runs 16 residues. DNA of the CDR3: TGTGCCAGCAGCTTGGCGGGCAGGGGGCCGAATCAGCCCCAGCATTTT. Its translation is CASSLAGRGPNQPQHF.

This chain uses TRBV5-8 with TRBJ2-5, with TRBD2 matching 7 bases. The V gene end was trimmed by 1 base and the J gene end by 2 bases; junction bases not matched to a gene: 5. Germline lookup yields CDR1 SGHTS and CDR2 YDEGEE. This CDR3 comprises 15 residues. The CDR3 region is CASSLPGRGQETQYF. The CDR3 region has the DNA TGTGCCAGCAGCTTGCCGGGGAGGGGACAAGAGACCCAGTACTTC.

This clone appeared a single time. The rearrangement joins TRBV6-5 to TRBJ2-3; maybe TRBD2 (6 bases). Trimming removed 8 bases from V and 6 bases from J, with 18 bases in between. The CDR3 spans 14 residues. Germline loops: CDR1 MNHEY, CDR2 SVGAGI. CDR3 bases: TGTGCCAGCCGAAGGGGCGGAGGGTGGGATACGCAGTATTTT. It specifies CASRRGGGWDTQYF.